Below, 3 T cell receptor beta chains from the same sample are listed, as sequenced in a study of response to subunit inactivated influenza vaccine. TCRdb reprocessed the RT-PCR reads via MiXCR and lists one record per CDR3 protein. The sample lists about 170,000 distinct CDR3 sequences; about 10% were seen once. Here the sequenced sample was CD8+ T cells sorted from PBMCs, taken around 25 months after vaccination. The receptors here all came from a man in his fifties or sixties who received an inactivated influenza vaccine.

This clonotype appeared a few times. The rearrangement links TRBV12-3 or TRBV12-4 to TRBJ1-1, with a tentative D call TRBD1 (5 bases). The CDR3 is made up of 12 amino acids. V was cut by 6 bases and J by 11 bases, with 16 bases left in between. For the CDR3, the DNA is TGTGCCAGCAGCCCGGGGACCGGGTATGCTTTCTTT. The encoded protein is CASSPGTGYAFF.

This clonotype has a count of ten or more. The rearrangement links TRBV4-2 to TRBJ2-7; 8 bases match TRBD1. Per the germline V gene, CDR1 is LGHNA and CDR2 is YNFKEQ. Germline trimming cut 4 bases from V and 0 bases from J; bases unmatched to any gene: 5. This CDR3 is built from 15 residues. CDR3 region: CASSLEDRDSYEQYF. As DNA, the CDR3 is TGTGCCAGCAGCCTAGAGGACAGGGACTCCTACGAGCAGTACTTC.

This clonotype was observed a few times. The V and J genes are TRBV6-5 and TRBJ1-2, with D possibly being TRBD1 (5 bases). Trimming removed 2 bases from V and 4 bases from J, with 11 bases in between. CDR3 length equals 14 residues. Germline values: CDR1 MNHEY, CDR2 SVGAGI. The CDR3 here is CASSYAGGSYGYTF. In DNA, the CDR3 is TGTGCCAGCAGTTACGCGGGGGGAAGCTATGGCTACACCTTC.